Listed below are T cell receptor beta chains from one sample, sequenced in a study of shared clonotypes between healthy human individuals. The method was immunoSEQ multiplex PCR; TCRdb's version includes in-frame clones alone and lacks a portion of them. The repertoire has roughly 2,000,000 clones, approximately 94% of them found once; the top ten carry less than 1.5%. Sequencing was done on a sample of naive CD8+ T cells sorted from blood. Receptors were obtained from a man between 18 and 35 years old in good health. Each CDR3 is given without its conserved first and last residue. Each record gives: J gene, V gene, CDR3 protein.

TRBJ1-6,TRBV21-1,ASIANRTGGNNSPLH
TRBJ2-7,TRBV6-1,ASSEGDPGTYEQY
TRBJ2-7,TRBV27,ASSLSPPDRLGDYEQY
TRBJ2-7,TRBV6-6,ASSYGRVGIYEQY
TRBJ2-7,TRBV30,AWSVQGSYEQY
TRBJ2-1,TRBV5-6,ASSLFPAEEGNEQF
TRBJ2-5,TRBV9,ASSAGQRQETQY
TRBJ2-5,TRBV5-6,ASSNLAGGPWETQY
TRBJ1-2,TRBV7-9,ASSTGQGLGYGYT
TRBJ2-7,TRBV23-1,ASSHPAGLFGREQY
TRBJ1-5,TRBV30,AWSRTRNQPQH
TRBJ1-2,TRBV29-1,SAIPGTGGYT
TRBJ2-7,TRBV9,ASSVAAGPYEQY
TRBJ2-3,TRBV18,ASSPRTGGYQDTQY
TRBJ2-7,TRBV27,ASSLSGVDEQY
TRBJ2-2,TRBV7-5,ARRTTGPVLNTGELF
TRBJ2-1,TRBV11-2,ASSLEATGATNNEQF
TRBJ2-7,TRBV30,AWGGQGVSYEQY
TRBJ2-7,TRBV5-8,ASSSSYEQY
TRBJ1-6,TRBV7-9,ASSLVGGFNSPLH
TRBJ2-3,TRBV4-1,ASSQMGLGTDTQY
TRBJ1-1,TRBV10-3,AISDGLSGNTEAF
TRBJ2-3,TRBV6-6,ASTLAGDIDTQY
TRBJ2-1,TRBV19,ASSIGPFANEQF
TRBJ2-2,TRBV5-4,ASSLEPGANIGPGELF
TRBJ1-1,TRBV16,ASSQSPEAF
TRBJ1-1,TRBV23-1,ASSLPRGINTEAF